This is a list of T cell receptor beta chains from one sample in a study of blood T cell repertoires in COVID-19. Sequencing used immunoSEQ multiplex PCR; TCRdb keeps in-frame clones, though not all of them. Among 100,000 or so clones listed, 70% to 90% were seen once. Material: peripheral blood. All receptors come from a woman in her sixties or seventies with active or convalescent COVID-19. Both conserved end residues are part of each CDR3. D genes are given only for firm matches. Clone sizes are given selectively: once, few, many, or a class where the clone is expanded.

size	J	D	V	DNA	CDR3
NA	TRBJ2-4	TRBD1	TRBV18	TGTGCCAGCTCACCGCCGGACAGGGGTCTGTTGGGCAAAAACATTCAGTACTTC	CASSPPDRGLLGKNIQYF
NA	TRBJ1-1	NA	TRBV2	TGTGCCACCCGGGACATCTTGGAGAACACTGAAGCTTTCTTT	CATRDILENTEAFF
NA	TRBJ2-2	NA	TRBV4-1	TGCGCCAGCAGCCGAAACGGTGATACAGGGACCGGGGAGCTGTTTTTT	CASSRNGDTGTGELFF
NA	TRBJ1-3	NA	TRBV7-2	TGTGCCAGCAGCTTAGATAGCTCTGGAAACACCATATATTTT	CASSLDSSGNTIYF
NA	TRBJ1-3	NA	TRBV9	TGTGCCAGCAGCGTAGTCCCTTCTGGAAACACCATATATTTT	CASSVVPSGNTIYF
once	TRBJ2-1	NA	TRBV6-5	TGTGCCACCACCTGGAGCTCCTACAATGAGCAGTTCTTC	CATTWSSYNEQFF
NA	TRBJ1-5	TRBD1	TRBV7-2	TGTGCCAGCAGCTTAACGGGACAGGGGGCCAGTCAGCCCCAGCATTTT	CASSLTGQGASQPQHF
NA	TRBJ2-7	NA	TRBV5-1	TGCGCCAGCAGCTCCATAGGGAGCTCCTACGAGCAGTACTTC	CASSSIGSSYEQYF
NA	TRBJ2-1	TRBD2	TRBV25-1	TGTGCCAGCAGTGAATTAGTTGGGCTAGCGGGGTACAATGAGCAGTTCTTC	CASSELVGLAGYNEQFF
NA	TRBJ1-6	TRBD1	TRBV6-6	TGTGCCAGCAGTTACGAAGGGGGCGATTATTCACCCCTCCACTTT	CASSYEGGDYSPLHF
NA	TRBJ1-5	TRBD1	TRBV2	TGTGCCAGCAGTGCCCCGGGACAGAATCAGCCCCAGCATTTT	CASSAPGQNQPQHF
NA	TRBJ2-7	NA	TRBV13	TGTGCCAGCAGCGGGGGACACGAGTACGAGCAGTACTTC	CASSGGHEYEQYF
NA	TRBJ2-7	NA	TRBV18	TGTGCCAGCTCACCTCCGGGGATAGCGGCTAATTACGAGCAGTACTTC	CASSPPGIAANYEQYF
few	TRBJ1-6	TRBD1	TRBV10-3	TGTGCCATCAGTCAGCCGACAGGGTTTGATTCACCCCTCCACTTT	CAISQPTGFDSPLHF
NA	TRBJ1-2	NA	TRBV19	TGTGCCAGTAGTATAGATAATACCCCGGCGGCCCATTATGGCTACACCTTC	CASSIDNTPAAHYGYTF
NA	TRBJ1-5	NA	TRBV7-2	TGTGCCAGCAGCTCACAGGGTAATCAGCCCCAGCATTTT	CASSSQGNQPQHF
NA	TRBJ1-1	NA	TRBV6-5	TGTGCCAGCAGGGTCCGCGCCGGGAGAACCACTGAAGCTTTCTTT	CASRVRAGRTTEAFF
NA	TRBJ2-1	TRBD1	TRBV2	TGTGCCAGCAGTCCGACAGGGGCCCTCGGCAATGAGCAGTTCTTC	CASSPTGALGNEQFF
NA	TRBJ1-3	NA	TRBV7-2	TGTGCCAGCAGCTTAGGGCGGACATCTGGAAACACCATATATTTT	CASSLGRTSGNTIYF
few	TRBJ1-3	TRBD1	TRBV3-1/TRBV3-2	TGTGCCAGCAGCTGGGACAGGATCTCTGGAAACACCATATATTTT	CASSWDRISGNTIYF
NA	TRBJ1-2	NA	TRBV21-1	TGTGCCAGCAGCAAATTGGGGGCCGCTAACTATGGCTACACCTTC	CASSKLGAANYGYTF
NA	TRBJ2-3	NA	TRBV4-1	TGCGCCAGCAGCCAACCCCTTGACAGCAGCACAGATACGCAGTATTTT	CASSQPLDSSTDTQYF
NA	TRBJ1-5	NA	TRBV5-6	TGTGCCAGCAGCCTACAGCAAGATCAGCCCCAGCATTTT	CASSLQQDQPQHF
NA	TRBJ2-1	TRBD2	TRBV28	TGTGCCAGCAGCCGCGGGGGGGCGAGGAATGAGCAGTTCTTC	CASSRGGARNEQFF
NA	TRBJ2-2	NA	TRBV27	TGTGCCAGCAGTTTATCGCGTACCGGGGAGCTGTTTTTT	CASSLSRTGELFF
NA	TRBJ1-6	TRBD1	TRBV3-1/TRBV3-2	TGTGCCAGCAGCCCCCCAACGGGACAGGGCTCTTCACCCCTCCACTTT	CASSPPTGQGSSPLHF
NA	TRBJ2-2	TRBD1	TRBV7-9	TGTGCCAGCAGCCTAGTACACGGGACAGCTAACACCGGGGAGCTGTTTTTT	CASSLVHGTANTGELFF
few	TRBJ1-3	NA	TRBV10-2	TGCGCCAGCAGTGGGGGGCTAAGTGGAAACACCATATATTTT	CASSGGLSGNTIYF
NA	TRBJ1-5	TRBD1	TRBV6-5	TGTGCCAGCAGTCTTGACAGGGGGCAGCCCCAGCATTTT	CASSLDRGQPQHF